The next 5 T cell receptor beta chains were all read from a single sample in a study of cytomegalovirus exposure and HLA in healthy donors. 13 Jbeta primers and 60 Vbeta primers were used for the PCR. Repertoires were generated with immunoSEQ multiplex PCR, while TCRdb's copy carries only in-frame clones and drops some. The table lists some 140,000 clones, approximately 9% of them singletons, with roughly 6.4% in the top ten. The specimen was PBMCs. The origin of the receptors is a woman aged 40 to 55 in good health and CMV-seropositive.

This rearrangement joins TRBV4-1 to TRBJ1-2; D is unclear. CDR1 and CDR2 (germline): MGHRA, YSYEKL. Between the trimmed V and J ends, which lost 1 base and 8 bases, there was a span of 8 bases. The CDR3 loop spans 12 amino acids. CDR3 sequence: CASSQAPGGYTF. CDR3 nucleotide sequence: TGCGCCAGCAGCCAAGCACCAGGAGGCTACACCTTC.

This clone was seen more than once but under ten times. The chain has TRBV6-5 and TRBJ2-3; no reliable D call. V lost 2 bases to trimming and J lost 5 bases, with 14 bases between them. The germline V gene has CDR1 MNHEY and CDR2 SVGAGI. There are 15 residues in the CDR3. DNA of the CDR3: TGTGCCAGCAGTTACGCAGGCGCACGTAAAGATACGCAGTATTTT. Its protein is CASSYAGARKDTQYF.

The chain couples TRBV14 to TRBJ1-2, with unresolved D. Per the germline V gene, CDR1 is SGHDN and CDR2 is FVKESK. V dropped 0 bases and J dropped 4 bases, with 6 bases sitting between them. The CDR3 consists of 13 residues. The CDR3 DNA reads as TGTGCCAGCAGCCAAGAGTACATCTATGGCTACACCTTC. Protein: CASSQEYIYGYTF.

The chain combines TRBV19 with TRBJ2-7; D is perhaps TRBD1 (6 bases). Germline V gene lookup returns CDR1 LNHDA and CDR2 SQIVND (reference sequence). This CDR3 spans 15 amino acids. Trimming removed 3 bases at V and 0 bases at J, with 12 bases between. The CDR3 loop is CASSISDRASYEQYF. DNA of the CDR3: TGTGCCAGTAGTATTTCGGACAGAGCCTCCTACGAGCAGTACTTC.

The chain couples TRBV9 to TRBJ1-4; D is undetermined. The germline V gene has CDR1 SGDLS and CDR2 YYNGEE. V lost 4 bases and J lost 8, with 15 bases in between. CDR3 size: 14 residues. The CDR3 sequence: CASSPSGENEKLFF. CDR3 sequence (DNA): TGTGCCAGCAGCCCAAGCGGGGAGAACGAAAAACTGTTTTTT.